The entry that follows covers one T cell receptor (beta chain) sequence. V lost 1 base, J lost 8 bases, and 5 bases stayed unmatched. This CDR3 is 13 amino acids long. Germline V gene sequence: CDR1 SGHRS, CDR2 YFSETQ. The sample originates from a study of control samples from healthy donors and cancer patients. Clones were sequenced by immunoSEQ multiplex PCR, and TCRdb holds only the in-frame ones, with some missing. The sample includes fewer than 85,000 clones, around nine tenths of them seen just once. The sequence was collected from a man aged 45-65 years in good health. Source material: blood. The chain links TRBV5-1 to TRBJ1-2, with 7 bases aligning to TRBD1. This CDR3 reads CASSLTGDTGYTF. CDR3 nucleotides: TGCGCCAGCAGCTTGACAGGGGATACGGGCTACACCTTC.